Listed below are T cell receptor beta chains from one sample, sequenced in a study of control samples from healthy donors and cancer patients. Clones were read by immunoSEQ multiplex PCR, and TCRdb kept only the in-frame ones, dropping some. The sample shows 130,000 or so clones, around nine tenths of them seen only once. The sequenced sample was blood. The receptor set was obtained from a man aged 30-40 years in good health. CDR3s include the opening cysteine and the closing phenylalanine or tryptophan. A D gene is named only where the DNA matches it firmly. The size of a clone is reported for some rows only, either as once, few or many, or as a class for expanded clones.

V gene,D gene,clone size,J gene,CDR3 DNA,CDR3 protein
TRBV5-1,TRBD2,once,TRBJ2-3,TGCGCCAGCAGCTTGGAAGCTAGCGGTAGCACAGATACGCAGTATTTT,CASSLEASGSTDTQYF
TRBV7-2,NA,few,TRBJ1-5,TGTGCCAGCAGCTTAGGTCTCAATCAGCCCCAGCATTTT,CASSLGLNQPQHF
TRBV2,NA,NA,TRBJ1-3,TGTGCCAGCAGTGCCGACGGGGCGGCTGGAAACACCATATATTTT,CASSADGAAGNTIYF
TRBV10-3,NA,NA,TRBJ1-1,TGTGCCATCAGTGCCCAGGGACAGAACACTGAAGCTTTCTTT,CAISAQGQNTEAFF
TRBV10-3,TRBD1,once,TRBJ1-1,TGTGCCATCAGTGAGTGGGACAGTGAAGCTTTCTTT,CAISEWDSEAFF
TRBV7-2,NA,NA,TRBJ1-2,TGTGCCAGCAGCGCCGAAAGGGTTGGTGGCTACACCTTC,CASSAERVGGYTF
TRBV29-1,TRBD1,NA,TRBJ2-4,TGCAGCGTCGGACAGGGAAACATTCAGTACTTC,CSVGQGNIQYF
TRBV30,TRBD2,NA,TRBJ2-1,TGTGCCTGGCAGACTAGCGGGAATTACAATGAGCAGTTCTTC,CAWQTSGNYNEQFF
TRBV11-3,NA,NA,TRBJ2-1,TGTGCCAGCAGCCAGGGGGGGGGCAATGAGCAGTTCTTC,CASSQGGGNEQFF
TRBV29-1,NA,few,TRBJ2-1,TGCAGCGTCCCGACTAGTTACAATGAGCAGTTCTTC,CSVPTSYNEQFF
TRBV6-5,NA,NA,TRBJ1-4,TGTGCCAGCAGGTTCCGGGCGGGGGGGGAAAAACTGTTTTTT,CASRFRAGGEKLFF
TRBV5-1,NA,NA,TRBJ2-5,TGCGCCAGCAGCTCATGGGGGGGGCCTGAGACCCAGTACTTC,CASSSWGGPETQYF
TRBV7-3,TRBD1,NA,TRBJ1-3,TGTGCCAGCAGCCCCTGGGAAAGGGACAGCTCACTTGGAAACACCATATATTTT,CASSPWERDSSLGNTIYF
TRBV5-6,NA,NA,TRBJ2-1,TGTGCCAGCAGCCCAAGCTACAATGAGCAGTTCTTC,CASSPSYNEQFF
TRBV6-5,TRBD1,NA,TRBJ1-5,TGTGCCAGCAGCTTGGACAGGGCAGGCAATCAGCCCCAGCATTTT,CASSLDRAGNQPQHF
TRBV28,NA,NA,TRBJ2-1,TGTGCCAGCATCCCCGGGACAAATAAAAATGAGCAGTTCTTC,CASIPGTNKNEQFF
TRBV29-1,NA,once,TRBJ1-4,TGCAGCGTTGTATGGCAGGGGATCGAAAAACTGTTTTTT,CSVVWQGIEKLFF
TRBV5-5,TRBD1,NA,TRBJ1-3,TGTGCCAGCAGCGGGACAGTCTCTGGAAACACCATATATTTT,CASSGTVSGNTIYF
TRBV10-3,NA,NA,TRBJ1-1,TGTGCCATCAGTGAGAGTAGAATGAACACTGAAGCTTTCTTT,CAISESRMNTEAFF
TRBV19,NA,NA,TRBJ1-4,TGTGCCAGTAGTATAAGGGACACTAATGAAAAACTGTTTTTT,CASSIRDTNEKLFF
TRBV7-9,NA,NA,TRBJ1-1,TGTGCCAGCCGCCCCCTAGGAGGGGGCACTGAAGCTTTCTTT,CASRPLGGGTEAFF
TRBV19,NA,NA,TRBJ1-1,TGTGCCAGTAGTATACCAGGGCCGGGCACTGAAGCTTTCTTT,CASSIPGPGTEAFF
TRBV6-5,TRBD2,once,TRBJ2-5,TGTGCCAGTGGACTAGCGGGGGGCCTGAGGTACTTC,CASGLAGGLRYF
TRBV30,NA,NA,TRBJ2-3,TGTGCCTGTTCCCAGGGAGATACGCAGTATTTT,CACSQGDTQYF
TRBV5-1,NA,NA,TRBJ1-6,TGCGCCAGCAGCTTGGAAGAGGGCTCGGGTTCACCCCTCCACTTT,CASSLEEGSGSPLHF
TRBV30,NA,NA,TRBJ1-5,TGTGCCTGGAGCGTAGGGACATTTAGCAATCAGCCCCAGCATTTT,CAWSVGTFSNQPQHF
TRBV5-8,NA,NA,TRBJ1-1,TGTGCCAGCAGCTCATACAGGAACACTGAAGCTTTCTTT,CASSSYRNTEAFF
TRBV5-1,TRBD1,NA,TRBJ2-5,TGCGCCAGCAGTTCCGGGACAGGGGCTCTGGAGACCCAGTACTTC,CASSSGTGALETQYF
TRBV18,NA,NA,TRBJ1-3,TGTGCCAGCTCACCAATACCTGGTACTGGAAACACCATATATTTT,CASSPIPGTGNTIYF
TRBV2,TRBD1,NA,TRBJ2-7,TGTGCCAGCAGTACGGGACAGGGCAACGAGCAGTACTTC,CASSTGQGNEQYF
TRBV5-6,NA,once,TRBJ1-1,TGTGCCAGCAGCTTGACCCAAATACAGGGTGAAGCTTTCTTT,CASSLTQIQGEAFF
TRBV7-8,NA,once,TRBJ2-7,TGTGCCAGCAGCCCTAACCGCTACGAGCAGTACTTC,CASSPNRYEQYF
TRBV28,NA,NA,TRBJ1-2,TGTGCCAGCAGTCCGGCCGGTCCGGGGGGTTATGGCTACACCTTC,CASSPAGPGGYGYTF
TRBV19,NA,NA,TRBJ1-2,TGTGCCAGTAGTATGAGTCAGGCCGACTATGGCTACACCTTC,CASSMSQADYGYTF
TRBV30,TRBD1,NA,TRBJ2-3,TGTGCCTGGAATTTCCTACAGGGGACAGATACGCAGTATTTT,CAWNFLQGTDTQYF
TRBV10-1,NA,once,TRBJ2-2,TGCGCCAGCAGTGAACGGGAAACCGGGGAGCTGTTTTTT,CASSERETGELFF
TRBV7-6,NA,NA,TRBJ2-3,TGTGCCAGCACCCCTGGGGGGGGGCAACCAGATACGCAGTATTTT,CASTPGGGQPDTQYF
TRBV3-1/TRBV3-2,NA,NA,TRBJ2-3,TGTGCCAGCAGCTGGGACACCATGAGAACGCAGTATTTT,CASSWDTMRTQYF
TRBV11-3,NA,NA,TRBJ2-7,TGTGCCAGCAGCTTAGACACCGTGCAGTACTTC,CASSLDTVQYF
TRBV7-6,NA,once,TRBJ2-1,TGTGCCAGCAGCTTGGACGAGGCGAGACAAAATGAGCAGTTCTTC,CASSLDEARQNEQFF
TRBV10-1,TRBD1,NA,TRBJ1-2,TGCGCCAGCAGTGGGGACAGGCAAACCTATGGCTACACCTTC,CASSGDRQTYGYTF
TRBV18,TRBD1,NA,TRBJ2-6,TGTGCCAGCTCACCCCGGACAGGGGGAATTGGGGCCAACGTCCTGACTTTC,CASSPRTGGIGANVLTF